These 31 T cell receptor beta chains were all obtained from the same sample, sequenced in a study of OX40 agonist ivuxolimab in advanced cancers. Only in-frame clones appear in the TCRdb table, and some are missing; sequencing was by immunoSEQ multiplex PCR. The sample has around 63,000 clones, about 93% seen once. The sample here was CD4+ or CD8+ T cells sorted from blood, taken in a trial of the OX40 agonist ivuxolimab. The receptors derive from an adult with an advanced solid tumor such as melanoma, head and neck, liver or kidney cancer.

The chain recombines TRBV2 with TRBJ2-3; D is perhaps TRBD1 (6 bases). The CDR3 has 14 residues. With 6 bases removed from V and 3 bases from J, the gap between germline ends came to 13 bases. CDR1 is SNHLY, CDR2 FYNNEI, per germline. Here the CDR3 reads CASSVQGLTDTQYF. The CDR3 DNA reads TGTGCCAGCAGCGTACAGGGTTTAACAGATACGCAGTATTTT.

CDR3 in amino acids: CASSDGAPYTQYF. In DNA, the CDR3 is TGTGCCAGCAGTGATGGGGCCCCTTATACGCAGTATTTT. The rearrangement uses TRBV2 and TRBJ2-3, with TRBD1 as a possible D gene (5 bases). The CDR3 runs 13 residues. V lost 3 bases to trimming and J lost 7 bases, with 11 bases between them. The germline V gene encodes CDR1 SNHLY and CDR2 FYNNEI.

CDR3 coding DNA: TGTGCCAGCAGCGACGGTCTCTGGGCCAACGTCCTGACTTTC. Translation gives CASSDGLWANVLTF. The genes are TRBV5-4 and TRBJ2-6; unclear D gene. The CDR3 loop spans 14 amino acids. Trimming removed 4 bases from V and 5 bases from J, with 10 bases in between. CDR1 SGHNT and CDR2 YYREEE come from the germline V gene (reference sequence).

This chain links TRBV27 with TRBJ1-5, with D unclear. Germline V CDR1 and CDR2: MNHEY, SMNVEV (reference sequence). V lost 4 bases and J 0 bases, leaving 16 bases between the germline ends. The CDR3 length is 17 residues. The CDR3 is CASSSGRGGISNQPQHF. CDR3 in DNA: TGTGCCAGCAGTTCCGGGCGGGGAGGGATTAGCAATCAGCCCCAGCATTTT.

This clone was detected only once. The chain joins TRBV2 to TRBJ2-5; TRBD2 is a possible D gene (6 bases). There are 15 residues in the CDR3. Between the trimmed V and J ends, which lost 8 bases and 1 base, there was a span of 17 bases. Germline CDR1 SNHLY, CDR2 FYNNEI. The CDR3 sequence is CASYDPGVGQETQYF. In DNA form, the CDR3 reads TGTGCCAGCTACGATCCGGGAGTGGGCCAAGAGACCCAGTACTTC.

The gene calls are TRBV13 and TRBJ1-2; D is possibly TRBD1 (5 bases). In germline, CDR1 is PRHDT, CDR2 FYEKMQ (reference sequence). Trimming took 5 bases from V and 5 from J, leaving 27 bases between them. There are 18 residues in the CDR3. CDR3 coding DNA: TGTGCCAGCAGCCCGTACCCGGGACTGCTCGAGTATGGGTATGGCTACACCTTC. Translation: CASSPYPGLLEYGYGYTF.

The chain has TRBV10-2 and TRBJ2-7; D not resolved. The germline V gene encodes CDR1 WSHSY and CDR2 SAAADI. The CDR3 is 13 residues long. The V end was cut by 3 bases, the J end by 4 bases, with 10 bases between. The CDR3 region has the DNA TGCGCCAGCAGTGAAGAAGCCTATTACGAGCAGTACTTC. Translation gives CASSEEAYYEQYF.

The rearrangement uses TRBV27 and TRBJ2-7; tentatively, D is TRBD1 (5 bases). CDR1 and CDR2 from the germline V gene are MNHEY and SMNVEV (reference sequence). The CDR3 runs to 13 residues. The V and J ends lost 9 bases and 2 bases respectively, with 14 bases between them. The CDR3 DNA reads TGTGCCAGTCAGGCAGGGAACACCTACGAGCAGTACTTC. Translation gives CASQAGNTYEQYF.

This clone is a singleton in its sample. The CDR3 protein is CASSLERDGEKLFF. The DNA of the CDR3 is TGTGCCAGCAGCTTAGAGCGGGACGGTGAAAAACTGTTTTTT. The chain is built from TRBV7-9 and TRBJ1-4, with D possibly matching TRBD1 (5 bases). CDR3 length: 14 residues. The V gene's germline CDR1 is SEHNR and CDR2 FQNEAQ (reference sequence). V lost 1 base to trimming and J lost 7 bases, with 10 bases between them.

The J gene is TRBJ2-7, the V gene TRBV7-9; TRBD2 matches 13 bases. The CDR3 is 16 residues long. The germline gives CDR1 SEHNR, CDR2 FQNEAQ (reference sequence). Trimming cost V 5 bases and J 5 bases; bases outside gene matches: 9. The CDR3: CASSPRTSGSRDEQYF. For the CDR3, the DNA is TGTGCCAGCAGCCCCCGGACTAGCGGGAGTAGGGACGAGCAGTACTTC.

The CDR3 sequence: CASSLQLETEAFF. In DNA form, the CDR3 reads TGTGCCAGCAGTCTCCAACTGGAAACTGAAGCTTTCTTT. This sequence joins TRBV28 and TRBJ1-1, with D hard to call. CDR3 length: 13 amino acids. The V gene's germline CDR1 is MDHEN and CDR2 SYDVKM. V shed 5 bases and J shed 5 bases, with 12 bases lying between them.

This clone was seen once. The chain uses TRBV10-2 and TRBJ2-1, with 8 bases lining up with TRBD2. This CDR3 has 14 amino acids. Looked up from germline, CDR1 is WSHSY and CDR2 is SAAADI. Germline trimming cut 6 bases from V and 6 bases from J; bases unmatched to any gene: 7. The CDR3 region has the DNA TGCGCCAGCAGACGAGCGGGGGAGGGCAATGAGCAGTTCTTC. It encodes CASRRAGEGNEQFF.

The chain has TRBV28 and TRBJ1-5, with 8 bases matching TRBD1. The CDR3 is 15 amino acids. The V segment lost 5 bases and the J segment 1 base; nucleotides outside the gene matches: 4. The germline V gene has CDR1 MDHEN and CDR2 SYDVKM. This CDR3 reads CASSTRGQSNQPQHF. As DNA, the CDR3 is TGTGCCAGCAGTACCAGGGGGCAAAGCAATCAGCCCCAGCATTTT.

The gene calls are TRBV5-8 and TRBJ1-5; TRBD1 is a possible D gene (5 bases). This CDR3 region has 15 residues. V lost 3 bases to trimming and J lost 6 bases, with 16 bases between them. Germline V gives CDR1 SGHTS, CDR2 YDEGEE. The CDR3 reads CASSSTTTRAQPQHF. As DNA, the CDR3 is TGTGCCAGCAGCTCTACTACCACCAGGGCTCAGCCCCAGCATTTT.

The gene calls are TRBV6-4 and TRBJ1-1, with D possibly being TRBD1 (6 bases). Germline CDR1 reads MRHNA; CDR2 reads SNTAGT. The CDR3 is made up of 15 amino acids. V shed 3 bases and J shed 1 base, with 12 bases lying between them. DNA of the CDR3: TGTGCCAGCAGTGAGAACTCGGGACAGAACACTGAAGCTTTCTTT. Encoded protein: CASSENSGQNTEAFF.

J is TRBJ1-5 and V is TRBV5-6; no clear D gene. The CDR3 consists of 12 residues. V lost 2 bases, J lost 3 bases, and 3 bases lay in between. From germline, CDR1 is SGHDT and CDR2 YYEEEE. CDR3 sequence reads: CASSFLNQPQHF. The CDR3 DNA follows: TGTGCCAGCAGCTTTCTCAATCAGCCCCAGCATTTT. Combining the CDR3 with reference TRBV5-6 and TRBJ1-5 gives the whole variable domain DAGVTQSPTHLIKTRGQQVTLRCSPKSGHDTVSWYQQALGQGPQFIFQYYEEEERQRGNFPDRFSGHQFPNYSSELNVNALLLGDSALYLCASSFLNQPQHFGDGTRLSIL.

This chain connects TRBV28 to TRBJ1-3; D gene ambiguous. V lost 6 bases to trimming and J lost 0 bases, with 12 bases between them. The CDR3 totals 15 residues. Germline V gives CDR1 MDHEN, CDR2 SYDVKM. CDR3 residues: CASSQDSISGNTIYF. The CDR3, as DNA: TGTGCCAGCAGCCAGGATTCAATCTCTGGAAACACCATATATTTT.

The chain recombines TRBV7-2 with TRBJ2-7; D gene unclear. The ends were cut back, 4 bases at V and 3 bases at J, with 19 bases in the middle. This CDR3 has 16 amino acids. CDR1 and CDR2 (germline): SGHTA, FQGNSA. CDR3 DNA: TGTGCCAGCAGCTCACCCATAAAGACGGGTCGCTACGAGCAGTACTTC. It translates to CASSSPIKTGRYEQYF.

This clone was observed a few times. The chain employs TRBV19 and TRBJ1-1; 7 nucleotides line up with TRBD1. J gave up 1 base and V 10 bases, and 9 bases lay outside the gene matches. CDR1 is LNHDA, CDR2 SQIVND, per germline (reference sequence). The CDR3 is made up of 14 amino acids. The CDR3 region has the DNA TGTGCCACCAAATATCGGACAGGGAACACTGAAGCTTTCTTT. Translating it yields CATKYRTGNTEAFF.

The CDR3: CASSLTGTEAFF. The CDR3 DNA reads as TGTGCCAGCAGCTTGACAGGCACTGAAGCTTTCTTT. This chain uses TRBV7-9 with TRBJ1-1; D perhaps matches TRBD1 (6 bases). Germline V lookup: CDR1 SEHNR, CDR2 FQNEAQ (reference sequence). This CDR3 comprises 12 residues. Trimming left V 3 bases short and J 4 bases short, with 6 bases between.

The chain links TRBV2 to TRBJ1-3; D is possibly TRBD1 (6 bases). The CDR3 is 15 amino acids. Germline CDR1 SNHLY, CDR2 FYNNEI. The ends were cut back, 6 bases at V and 0 bases at J, with 12 bases in the middle. The CDR3, as DNA: TGTGCCAGCAGGACAGGCACGAGCTCTGGAAACACCATATATTTT. Protein sequence: CASRTGTSSGNTIYF. The full variable domain, its missing parts supplied by reference TRBV2 and TRBJ1-3, is EPEVTQTPSHQVTQMGQEVILRCVPISNHLYFYWYRQILGQKVEFLVSFYNNEISEKSEIFDDQFSVERPDGSNFTLKIRSTKLEDSAMYFCASRTGTSSGNTIYFGEGSWLTVV.

In this sample, this clone turned up once. The chain joins TRBV11-1 to TRBJ2-7; D is perhaps TRBD2 (6 bases). Trimming cost V 1 base and J 5 bases, with 21 bases left between them. The germline gives CDR1 SGHAT, CDR2 FQDESV (reference sequence). There are 17 residues in the CDR3. DNA for the CDR3: TGTGCCAGCAGCTTAGACCCCCGGGACTCCAACCCACACGAGCAGTACTTC. It translates to CASSLDPRDSNPHEQYF. The full variable domain, rest sourced from reference TRBV11-1 and TRBJ2-7, is EAEVAQSPRYKITEKSQAVAFWCDPISGHATLYWYRQILGQGPELLVQFQDESVVDDSQLPKDRFSAERLKGVDSTLKIQPAELGDSAMYLCASSLDPRDSNPHEQYFGPGTRLTVT.

The chain has TRBV29-1 and TRBJ2-3; TRBD2 aligns across 15 bases. CDR1 and CDR2 (germline): SQVTM, ANQGSEA. The junction had 5 bases not matched to a gene; V was cut back by 6 bases and J by 1 base. The CDR3 runs 16 residues. This chain's CDR3 is CSVPGLAGGGTDTQYF. CDR3 bases: TGCAGCGTGCCGGGACTAGCGGGAGGAGGCACAGATACGCAGTATTTT.

CDR3 loop: CASSPGTGIPKGELFF. Written as DNA, the CDR3 is TGTGCCAGCAGCCCCGGGACAGGGATCCCCAAGGGGGAGCTGTTTTTT. The chain has TRBV14 and TRBJ2-2, with 9 bases aligning to TRBD1. V lost 4 bases to trimming and J lost 8 bases; unmatched junction nucleotides: 11. The CDR3 is made up of 16 amino acids. Germline loops: CDR1 SGHDN, CDR2 FVKESK.

CDR3: CASSADMGMYEKLFF. The DNA for the CDR3 is TGTGCCAGCAGCGCAGATATGGGGATGTACGAAAAACTGTTTTTT. The chain employs TRBV9 and TRBJ1-4; no clear D. V lost 3 bases to trimming and J lost 8 bases, with 17 bases between them. Germline V lookup: CDR1 SGDLS, CDR2 YYNGEE. The CDR3 covers 15 residues.

The chain has TRBV5-6 and TRBJ1-4; D remains unclear. Trimming removed 4 bases at V and 2 bases at J, with 12 bases between. The CDR3 has 15 residues. Germline loops: CDR1 SGHDT, CDR2 YYEEEE. CDR3 in amino acids: CASSHLSGTNEKLFF. The CDR3 bases are TGTGCCAGCAGCCACCTAAGTGGGACTAATGAAAAACTGTTTTTT.

This clone was picked up one time. The V and J genes are TRBV15 and TRBJ2-3; D unresolved. CDR1 is LNHNV, CDR2 YYDKDF, per germline (reference sequence). The V gene lost 2 bases and the J gene lost 6 bases, with 6 bases spanning the gap. This CDR3 has 12 amino acids. DNA of the CDR3: TGTGCCACCAGCAGACCTATGGATACGCAGTATTTT. Its protein is CATSRPMDTQYF.

The genes are TRBV7-9 and TRBJ2-3, with a possible D match to TRBD2 (6 bases). Germline lookup yields CDR1 SEHNR and CDR2 FQNEAQ (reference sequence). The CDR3 runs to 14 residues. The V end was cut by 0 bases, the J end by 5 bases, with 9 bases between. CDR3 sequence: CASSLAYGGDTQYF. The CDR3 DNA sequence: TGTGCCAGCAGCTTAGCGTACGGGGGAGATACGCAGTATTTT.

The gene calls are TRBV7-9 and TRBJ2-7; 10 bases are shared with TRBD1. The V gene's germline CDR1 is SEHNR and CDR2 FQNEAQ (reference sequence). The CDR3 has 14 residues. Germline trimming cut 3 bases from V and 6 bases from J; bases unmatched to any gene: 5. CDR3: CASSLIDRGLEQYF. CDR3 DNA: TGTGCCAGCAGCTTGATCGACAGGGGGCTCGAGCAGTACTTC.

The V call is TRBV6-5, the J call TRBJ1-1, with D possibly being TRBD1 (6 bases). CDR1 and CDR2 (germline): MNHEY, SVGAGI. With 10 bases removed from V and 2 bases from J, the gap between germline ends came to 20 bases. This CDR3 region has 15 residues. The CDR3 region has the DNA TGTGCCACATCCCGGGGGCTTGGAGTTAACACTGAAGCTTTCTTT. Translating gives CATSRGLGVNTEAFF.

The count of this clone is one. The chain is built from TRBV19 and TRBJ2-7, with 7 bases identical to TRBD2. J gave up 3 bases and V 3 bases, and 8 bases lay outside the gene matches. CDR1 and CDR2 (germline): LNHDA, SQIVND (reference sequence). This CDR3 region has 15 residues. The CDR3 DNA follows: TGTGCCAGTAGTATGTCAGGCGGGAGTAGCTACGAGCAGTACTTC. Its translation: CASSMSGGSSYEQYF.